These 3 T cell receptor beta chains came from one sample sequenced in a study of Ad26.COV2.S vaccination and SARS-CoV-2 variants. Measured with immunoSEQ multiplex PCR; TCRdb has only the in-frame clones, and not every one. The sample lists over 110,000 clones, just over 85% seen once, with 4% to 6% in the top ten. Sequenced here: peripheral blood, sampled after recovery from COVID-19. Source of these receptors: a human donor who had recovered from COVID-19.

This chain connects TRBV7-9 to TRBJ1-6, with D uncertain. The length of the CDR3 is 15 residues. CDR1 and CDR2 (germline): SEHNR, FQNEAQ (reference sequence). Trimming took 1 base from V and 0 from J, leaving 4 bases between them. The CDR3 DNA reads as TGTGCCAGCAGCTTAGAGGGCTCCTATAATTCACCCCTCCACTTT. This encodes CASSLEGSYNSPLHF.

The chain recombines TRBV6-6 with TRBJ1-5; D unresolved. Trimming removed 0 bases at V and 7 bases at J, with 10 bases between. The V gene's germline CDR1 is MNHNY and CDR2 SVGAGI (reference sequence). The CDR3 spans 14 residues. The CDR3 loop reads CASSYSTMDQPQHF. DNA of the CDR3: TGTGCCAGCAGTTACTCGACTATGGACCAGCCCCAGCATTTT.

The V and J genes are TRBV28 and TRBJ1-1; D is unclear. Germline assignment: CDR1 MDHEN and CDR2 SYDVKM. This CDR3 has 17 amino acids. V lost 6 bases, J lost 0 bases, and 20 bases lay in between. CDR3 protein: CASRMEAGIGVNTEAFF. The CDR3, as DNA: TGTGCCAGCAGGATGGAAGCGGGCATCGGGGTGAACACTGAAGCTTTCTTT.